This T cell receptor (beta chain) was obtained from a study of cytomegalovirus exposure and HLA in healthy donors. Broader study findings: Relative to the approximately 700-donor mean, N-insertions were reportedly fewer in an Asian-associated ancestry cluster in a later analysis. Most TCR sequences were rare, but some public TCRs occurred in many donors.

From germline, CDR1 is KGHSH and CDR2 LQKENI. The CDR3 loop spans 13 amino acids. The PCR contained 60 Vbeta and 13 Jbeta primers. Libraries were prepared by immunoSEQ multiplex PCR; TCRdb keeps only in-frame clonotypes and omits some of them. The data contain fewer than 200,000 clones, over 60% of them singletons. Concerning this clone: Its specificity is unknown.

What was sequenced was PBMCs. This TCR derives from a man in his forties or fifties in good health and CMV-seropositive. The J gene is TRBJ2-5, the V gene TRBV18; D gene ambiguous. The DNA end is a closer match to TRBJ2-7, so the J assignment may be wrong. The CDR3 protein is CASSASETYEQYF. The DNA for the CDR3 is TGTGCCAGCTCAGCATCGGAGACCTACGAGCAGTACTTC.